Each of the 9 T cell receptor beta chains below was sequenced from the same sample in a study of read filtering for tumor transcriptome and immune sequencing. From around 440 ng of RNA, a library with molecular barcoded alpha/delta and beta/gamma adaptors was made. A single record per CDR3 protein comes from TCRdb applying MiXCR to the reads. Of about 90,000 distinct CDR3 sequences in the sample, over 9% were seen once. The specimen sequenced was a population of CD138-negative cells sorted from bone marrow. These receptors were obtained from a donor aged 40 or older with multiple myeloma.

On this clonotype: A much larger clone lies a single base off, so this may be a read error. The chain joins TRBV30 to TRBJ1-1; the match to TRBD1 covers 10 bases. The length of the CDR3 is 15 residues. Germline CDR1 reads GTSNPN; CDR2 reads SVGIG (reference sequence). CDR3 coding DNA: TGTGACTGGAGTGGACAGGGGGGCGCGAACACTGAAGCTTTCTTT. Translated: CDWSGQGGANTEAFF.

This clonotype was detected ten times or more. This chain connects TRBV12-3 or TRBV12-4 to TRBJ2-2; no definite D call. V gave up 1 base and J gave up 6 bases, with 3 bases separating them. The CDR3 totals 12 residues. CDR3 sequence (DNA): TGTGCCAGCAGTTTAGTCCCCGGGGAGCTGTTTTTT. Protein product: CASSLVPGELFF.

This clonotype showed up many times. V usage is TRBV10-3 and J usage is TRBJ2-7; 8 bases fit TRBD1. Germline V lookup: CDR1 ENHRY, CDR2 SYGVKD. The V segment lost 3 bases and the J segment 5 bases; nucleotides outside the gene matches: 6. The CDR3 loop spans 14 amino acids. The CDR3 DNA is TGTGCCATCAGTGACCGGACAGGGAGAAACGAGCAGTACTTC. Amino acids: CAISDRTGRNEQYF.

This clonotype was seen at least ten times. The V gene is TRBV19, the J gene TRBJ2-2; D remains unclear. The CDR3 consists of 15 residues. V lost 3 bases and J 1 base, leaving 9 bases between the germline ends. Germline V gene sequence: CDR1 LNHDA, CDR2 SQIVND (reference sequence). The CDR3 DNA reads as TGTGCCAGTAGTATTGTGCCCGGGAACACCGGGGAGCTGTTTTTT. It is translated as CASSIVPGNTGELFF.

This clonotype was seen ten or more times. This rearrangement joins TRBV20-1 to TRBJ2-3; D possibly uses TRBD1 or TRBD2 (5 bases each). CDR1 DFQATT and CDR2 SNEGSKA come from the germline V gene (reference sequence). Trimming stripped 1 base from V and 0 bases from J, with 8 bases between. The length of the CDR3 is 14 residues. DNA for the CDR3: TGCAGTGCTAGAGGGGGACCAAGCACAGATACGCAGTATTTT. As protein: CSARGGPSTDTQYF.

With regard to this clonotype: At one end the junction does not follow the germline gene, possibly because of a read error. The genes are TRBV4-1 and TRBJ2-1; D gene unclear. CDR3 length equals 14 residues. Per the germline V gene, CDR1 is MGHRA and CDR2 is YSYEKL. Here the CDR3 DNA reads TGCGCCAACAGCTCGTCTAGCTCCTACAATGAGCAGTTCTTC. Amino acid sequence: CANSSSSSYNEQFF.

This clonotype has at least ten counts. The chain links TRBV19 to TRBJ2-7, with D unresolved. V gave up 1 base and J gave up 2 bases, with 9 bases separating them. The CDR3 spans 14 residues. Germline loops: CDR1 LNHDA, CDR2 SQIVND (reference sequence). The CDR3 protein is CASSIGNVAYEQYF. DNA of the CDR3: TGTGCCAGTAGTATAGGTAACGTAGCCTACGAGCAGTACTTC.

This clonotype was observed at least ten times. The CDR3 spells CASSLAGSEQYF. The CDR3, as DNA: TGCGCCAGCAGCTTGGCTGGGAGCGAGCAGTACTTC. The chain employs TRBV5-1 and TRBJ2-7, with D possibly TRBD2 on 5 matching bases. The CDR3 consists of 12 residues. With 0 bases removed from V and 6 bases from J, the gap between germline ends came to 7 bases. Germline-derived CDR1 and CDR2 are SGHRS and YFSETQ.

At least ten counts were recorded for this clonotype. At one end the junction does not follow the germline gene, possibly because of a read error. The chain recombines TRBV7-9 with TRBJ2-1; no firm D call. This CDR3 spans 15 amino acids. CDR1 is SEHNR and CDR2 is FQNEAQ in the germline V gene (reference sequence). CDR3 DNA sequence: TGTGCCAGCAGCCTTACAGCGCGCTCAGGCAATGAGCAGTCCTTC. The encoded protein is CASSLTARSGNEQSF.